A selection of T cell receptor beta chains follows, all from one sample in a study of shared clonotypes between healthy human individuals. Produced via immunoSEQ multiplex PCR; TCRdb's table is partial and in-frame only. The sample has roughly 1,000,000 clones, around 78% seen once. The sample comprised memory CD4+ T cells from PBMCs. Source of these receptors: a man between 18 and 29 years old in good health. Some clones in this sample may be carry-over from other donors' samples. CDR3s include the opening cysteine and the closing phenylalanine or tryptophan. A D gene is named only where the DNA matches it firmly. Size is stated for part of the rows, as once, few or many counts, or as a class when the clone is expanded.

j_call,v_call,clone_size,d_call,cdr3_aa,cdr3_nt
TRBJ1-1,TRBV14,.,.,CASSQDNWRQSTEAFF,TGTGCCAGCAGCCAAGACAATTGGAGACAGTCCACTGAAGCTTTCTTT
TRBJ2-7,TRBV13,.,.,CASSLPGPKREQYF,TGTGCCAGCAGCCTCCCCGGCCCTAAACGCGAGCAGTACTTC
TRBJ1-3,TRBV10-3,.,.,CAIRPGSFSGNTIYF,TGTGCCATCAGGCCGGGTAGCTTTTCTGGAAACACCATATATTTT
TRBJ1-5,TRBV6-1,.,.,CASRHRVGQPQHF,TGTGCCAGCAGGCACAGGGTCGGGCAGCCCCAGCATTTT
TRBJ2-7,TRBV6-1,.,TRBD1,CASSSDRSSYEQYF,TGTGCCAGCAGTTCGGACAGGAGCTCCTACGAGCAGTACTTC
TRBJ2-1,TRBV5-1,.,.,CASSLGGTRNEQFF,TGCGCCAGCAGCTTAGGGGGTACTAGGAATGAGCAGTTCTTC
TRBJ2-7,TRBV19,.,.,CASLWEQGRSYEQYF,TGTGCCAGTCTTTGGGAACAGGGCCGATCCTACGAGCAGTACTTC
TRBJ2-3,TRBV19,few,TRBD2,CASSLSGKGTDTQYF,TGTGCCAGTAGTCTAAGCGGGAAAGGCACAGATACGCAGTATTTT
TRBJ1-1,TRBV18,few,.,CASSPPNGAPEAFF,TGTGCCAGCTCACCACCTAACGGGGCCCCTGAAGCTTTCTTT
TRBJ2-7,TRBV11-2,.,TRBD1,CASSTDRVASEQYF,TGTGCCAGCAGCACGGACAGGGTCGCGTCCGAGCAGTACTTC
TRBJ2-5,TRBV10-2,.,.,CASSRTETQYF,TGCGCCAGCAGTCGAACCGAGACCCAGTACTTC
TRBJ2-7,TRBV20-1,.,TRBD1,CSASQGNEQYF,TGCAGTGCTTCACAGGGGAACGAGCAGTACTTC
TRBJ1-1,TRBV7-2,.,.,CASSLSSLNTEAFF,TGTGCCAGCAGCTTATCCTCCTTGAACACTGAAGCTTTCTTT
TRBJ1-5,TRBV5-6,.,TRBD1,CASTDRGSNQPQHF,TGTGCCAGCACAGACAGGGGTAGCAATCAGCCCCAGCATTTT
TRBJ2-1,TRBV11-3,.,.,CASSIRTDEQFF,TGTGCCAGCAGCATCAGGACGGATGAGCAGTTCTTC
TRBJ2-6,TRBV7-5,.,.,CVRSLIEGLNSGANVLTF,TGTGTCAGAAGCTTAATTGAGGGACTGAACTCTGGGGCCAACGTCCTGACTTTC